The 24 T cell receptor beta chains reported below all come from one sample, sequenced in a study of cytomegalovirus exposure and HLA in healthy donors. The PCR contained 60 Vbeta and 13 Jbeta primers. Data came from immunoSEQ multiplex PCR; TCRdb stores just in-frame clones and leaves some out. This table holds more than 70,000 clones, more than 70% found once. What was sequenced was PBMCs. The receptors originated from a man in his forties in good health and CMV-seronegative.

CDR3 nucleotides: TGTGCCAGCAGCCCATTACAGGGTTTTAATTCACCCCTCCACTTT. Amino acids: CASSPLQGFNSPLHF. The J gene is TRBJ1-6, the V gene TRBV28; a possible D gene is TRBD1 (6 bases). The CDR3 has 15 residues. The V and J ends lost 6 bases and 6 bases respectively, with 15 bases between them. Germline V gene lookup returns CDR1 MDHEN and CDR2 SYDVKM.

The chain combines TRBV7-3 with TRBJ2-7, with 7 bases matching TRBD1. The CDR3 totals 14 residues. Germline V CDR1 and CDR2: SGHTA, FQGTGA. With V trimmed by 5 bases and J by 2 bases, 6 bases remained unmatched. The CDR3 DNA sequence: TGTGCCAGCAGCGAAGGACAGGCTGCCTACGAGCAGTACTTC. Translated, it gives CASSEGQAAYEQYF.

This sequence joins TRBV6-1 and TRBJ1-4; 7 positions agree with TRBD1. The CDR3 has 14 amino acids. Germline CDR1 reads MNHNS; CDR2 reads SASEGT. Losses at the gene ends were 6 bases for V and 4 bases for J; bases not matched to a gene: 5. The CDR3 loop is CASRFDRVNEKLFF. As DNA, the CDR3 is TGTGCCAGCAGATTCGACAGGGTTAATGAAAAACTGTTTTTT.

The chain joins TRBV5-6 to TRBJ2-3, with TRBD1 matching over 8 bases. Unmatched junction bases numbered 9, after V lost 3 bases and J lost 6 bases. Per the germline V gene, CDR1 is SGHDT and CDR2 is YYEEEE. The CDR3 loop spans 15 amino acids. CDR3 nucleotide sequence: TGTGCCAGCAGCTCGACAGGGGCCCAACTCGATACGCAGTATTTT. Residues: CASSSTGAQLDTQYF.

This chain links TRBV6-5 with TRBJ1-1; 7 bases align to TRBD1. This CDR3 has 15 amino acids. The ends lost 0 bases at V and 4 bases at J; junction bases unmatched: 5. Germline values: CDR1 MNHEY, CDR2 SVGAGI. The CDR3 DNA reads TGTGCCAGCAGTTACTCGTCAGGGGGGTTCACTGAAGCTTTCTTT. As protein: CASSYSSGGFTEAFF.

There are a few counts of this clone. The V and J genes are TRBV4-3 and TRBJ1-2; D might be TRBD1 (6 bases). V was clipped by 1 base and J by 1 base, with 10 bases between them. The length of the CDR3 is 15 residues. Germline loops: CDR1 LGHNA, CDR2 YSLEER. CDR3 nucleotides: TGCGCCAGCAGCCAAGGTAGCAGGGGTAACTATGGCTACACCTTC. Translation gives CASSQGSRGNYGYTF.

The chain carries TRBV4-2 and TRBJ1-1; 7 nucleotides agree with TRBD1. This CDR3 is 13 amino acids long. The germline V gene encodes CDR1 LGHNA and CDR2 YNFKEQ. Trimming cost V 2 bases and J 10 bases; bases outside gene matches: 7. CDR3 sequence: CASSQQGVGIAFF. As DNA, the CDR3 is TGTGCCAGCAGCCAACAGGGGGTAGGTATAGCTTTCTTT.

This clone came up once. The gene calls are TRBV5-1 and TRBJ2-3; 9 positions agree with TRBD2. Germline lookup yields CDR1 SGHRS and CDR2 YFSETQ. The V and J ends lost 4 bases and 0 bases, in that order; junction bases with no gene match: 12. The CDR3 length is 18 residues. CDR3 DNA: TGCGCCAGCAGCGGGGGGTCGAGCGGGGGGACTAGCACAGATACGCAGTATTTT. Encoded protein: CASSGGSSGGTSTDTQYF.

Written as DNA, the CDR3 is TGTGCCAGCAAAGCCTCCAGACAGGGTGCCTACGAGCAGTACTTC. The encoded protein is CASKASRQGAYEQYF. The chain is built from TRBV2 and TRBJ2-7; 7 bases line up with TRBD1. V lost 7 bases, J lost 2 bases, and 11 bases stayed unmatched. The CDR3 length is 15 residues. CDR1 and CDR2 (germline): SNHLY, FYNNEI.

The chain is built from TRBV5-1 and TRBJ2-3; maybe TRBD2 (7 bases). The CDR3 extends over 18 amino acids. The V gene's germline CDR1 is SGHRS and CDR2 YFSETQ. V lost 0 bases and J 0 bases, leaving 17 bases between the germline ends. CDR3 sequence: CASSLEGRGGLSTDTQYF. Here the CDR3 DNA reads TGCGCCAGCAGCTTGGAGGGCCGCGGGGGCCTAAGCACAGATACGCAGTATTTT.

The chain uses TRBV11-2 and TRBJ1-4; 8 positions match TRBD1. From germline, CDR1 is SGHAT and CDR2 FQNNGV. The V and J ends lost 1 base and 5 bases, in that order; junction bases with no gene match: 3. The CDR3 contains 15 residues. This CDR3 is CASSLVTGGNEKLFF. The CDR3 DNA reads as TGTGCCAGCAGCTTAGTAACAGGGGGGAATGAAAAACTGTTTTTT.

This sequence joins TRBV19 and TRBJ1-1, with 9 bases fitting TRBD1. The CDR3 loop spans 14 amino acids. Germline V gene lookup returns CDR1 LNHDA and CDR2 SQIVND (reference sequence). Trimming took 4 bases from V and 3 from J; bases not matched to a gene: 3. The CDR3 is CASSKQGADTEAFF. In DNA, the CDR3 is TGTGCCAGTAGTAAACAGGGGGCGGACACTGAAGCTTTCTTT.

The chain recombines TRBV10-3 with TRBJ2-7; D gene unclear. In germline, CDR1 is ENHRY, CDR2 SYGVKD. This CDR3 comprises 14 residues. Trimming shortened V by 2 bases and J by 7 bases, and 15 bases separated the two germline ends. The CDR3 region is CAISERGSSGEQYF. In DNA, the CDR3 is TGTGCCATCAGTGAGCGTGGCAGTTCAGGTGAGCAGTACTTC.

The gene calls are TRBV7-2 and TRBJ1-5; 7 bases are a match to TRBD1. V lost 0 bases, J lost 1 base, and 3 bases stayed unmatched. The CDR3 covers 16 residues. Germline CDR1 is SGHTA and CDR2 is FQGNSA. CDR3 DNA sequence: TGTGCCAGCAGCTTAGCGGCAGGGGGAAGCAATCAGCCCCAGCATTTT. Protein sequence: CASSLAAGGSNQPQHF.

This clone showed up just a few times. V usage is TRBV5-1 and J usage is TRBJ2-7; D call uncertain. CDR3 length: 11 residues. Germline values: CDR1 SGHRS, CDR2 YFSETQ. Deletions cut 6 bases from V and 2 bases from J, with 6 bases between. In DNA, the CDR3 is TGCGCCAGCAACGGTCCCTACGAGCAGTACTTC. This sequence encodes CASNGPYEQYF. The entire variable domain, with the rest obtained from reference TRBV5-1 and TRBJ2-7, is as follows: KAGVTQTPRYLIKTRGQQVTLSCSPISGHRSVSWYQQTPGQGLQFLFEYFSETQRNKGNFPGRFSGRQFSNSRSEMNVSTLELGDSALYLCASNGPYEQYFGPGTRLTVT.

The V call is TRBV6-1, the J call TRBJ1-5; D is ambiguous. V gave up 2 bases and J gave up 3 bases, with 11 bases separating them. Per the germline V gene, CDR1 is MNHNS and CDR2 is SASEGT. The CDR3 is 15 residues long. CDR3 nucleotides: TGTGCCAGCAGTGAACACCAGGCGAACAATCAGCCCCAGCATTTT. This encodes CASSEHQANNQPQHF.

CDR3 nucleotide sequence: TGTGCCAGCAGTGGTTTTGGGACAGTTTCTGGCTACACCTTC. Translated: CASSGFGTVSGYTF. J is TRBJ1-2 and V is TRBV25-1, with 7 bases aligning to TRBD1. In germline, CDR1 is MGHDK, CDR2 SYGVNS. The CDR3 has 14 amino acids. J lost 7 bases, V lost 4 bases, and 9 bases had no gene match.

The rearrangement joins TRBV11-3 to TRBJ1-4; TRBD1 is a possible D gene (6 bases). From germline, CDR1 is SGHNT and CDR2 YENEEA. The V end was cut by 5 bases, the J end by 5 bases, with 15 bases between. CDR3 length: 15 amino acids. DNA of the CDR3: TGTGCCAGCAGCCGGAAAACAGGGCTGAATGAAAAACTGTTTTTT. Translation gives CASSRKTGLNEKLFF.

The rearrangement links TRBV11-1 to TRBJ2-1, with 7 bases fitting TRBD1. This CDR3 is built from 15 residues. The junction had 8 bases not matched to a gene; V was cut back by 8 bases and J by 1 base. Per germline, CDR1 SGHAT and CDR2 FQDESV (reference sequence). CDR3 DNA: TGTGCCAGCGCAAGACAGGGATCGTCCTACAATGAGCAGTTCTTC. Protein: CASARQGSSYNEQFF.

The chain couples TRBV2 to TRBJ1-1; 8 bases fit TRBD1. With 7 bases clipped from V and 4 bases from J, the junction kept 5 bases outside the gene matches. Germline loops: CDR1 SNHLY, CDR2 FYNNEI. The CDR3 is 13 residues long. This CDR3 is CASIFTGGTEAFF. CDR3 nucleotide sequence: TGTGCCAGCATTTTTACAGGGGGCACTGAAGCTTTCTTT. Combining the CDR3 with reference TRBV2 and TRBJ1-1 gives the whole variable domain EPEVTQTPSHQVTQMGQEVILRCVPISNHLYFYWYRQILGQKVEFLVSFYNNEISEKSEIFDDQFSVERPDGSNFTLKIRSTKLEDSAMYFCASIFTGGTEAFFGQGTRLTVV.

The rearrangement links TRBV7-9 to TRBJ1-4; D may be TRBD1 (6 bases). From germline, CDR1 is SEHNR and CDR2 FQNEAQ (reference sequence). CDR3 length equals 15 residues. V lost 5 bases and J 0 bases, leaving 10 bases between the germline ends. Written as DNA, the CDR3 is TGTGCCAGCAGCGTTACAGGGCCAACTAATGAAAAACTGTTTTTT. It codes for CASSVTGPTNEKLFF.

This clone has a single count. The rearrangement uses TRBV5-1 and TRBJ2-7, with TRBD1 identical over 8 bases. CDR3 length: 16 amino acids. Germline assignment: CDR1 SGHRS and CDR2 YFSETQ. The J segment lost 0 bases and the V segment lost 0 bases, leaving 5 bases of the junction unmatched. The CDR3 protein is CASSLDPGQVSYEQYF. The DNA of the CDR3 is TGCGCCAGCAGCTTGGATCCGGGACAGGTCTCCTACGAGCAGTACTTC.

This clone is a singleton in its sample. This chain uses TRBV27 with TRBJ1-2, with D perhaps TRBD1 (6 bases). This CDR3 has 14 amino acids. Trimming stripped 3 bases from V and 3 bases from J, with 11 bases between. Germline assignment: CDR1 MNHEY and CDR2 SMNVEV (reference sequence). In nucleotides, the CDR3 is TGTGCCAGCAGTTTCGGGGGGCGTTACTATGGCTACACCTTC. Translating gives CASSFGGRYYGYTF.

The CDR3 region is CASSPGTGSKRGNTGELFF. In DNA form, the CDR3 reads TGCGCCAGCAGCCCCGGGACAGGGAGTAAGCGGGGTAACACCGGGGAGCTGTTTTTT. This rearrangement joins TRBV4-3 to TRBJ2-2, with TRBD1 matching 9 bases. The CDR3 is made up of 19 amino acids. J was trimmed by 2 bases and V by 4 bases; bases with no gene match: 14. Per the germline V gene, CDR1 is LGHNA and CDR2 is YSLEER.